These T cell receptor beta chains were read from a single sample in a study of T-cell reconstitution after alpha-beta-depleted transplantation in children. TCRdb recomputed calls from the PCR reads with MiXCR, one row per CDR3 protein. The data hold more than 550,000 distinct CDR3 sequences, with about 10% observed a single time. The material was PBMCs from the stem cell graft donor, obtained from the stem cell graft. The receptors were gathered from a human donor who donated a stem cell graft to a child with acute myeloid leukemia. The CDR3 runs from the conserved cysteine through the conserved F or W. D genes are given only for firm matches. Where a row states a size, it is once, few, many or the class of an expanded clone; other rows omit it.

V gene	J gene	clone size	D gene	CDR3 protein	CDR3 DNA
TRBV29-1	TRBJ1-1	many	NA	CSATTMNTEAFF	TGCAGCGCCACGACAATGAACACTGAAGCTTTCTTT
TRBV7-9	TRBJ2-5	many	NA	CASSFLEGTGEETQYF	TGTGCCAGCAGCTTTCTGGAGGGTACGGGTGAGGAGACCCAGTACTTC
TRBV20-1	TRBJ1-5	NA	TRBD1	CSASTGQGLYQPQHF	TGCAGTGCTAGCACAGGACAGGGGCTATATCAGCCCCAGCATTTT
TRBV28	TRBJ2-3	few	TRBD2	CASSPPGLAGYTQYF	TGTGCCAGCAGTCCCCCGGGACTAGCGGGATATACGCAGTATTTT
TRBV4-3	TRBJ2-3	many	NA	CASSRRGPPDSDTQYF	TGCGCCAGCAGCCGGCGGGGTCCCCCAGATTCAGATACGCAGTATTTT
TRBV5-6	TRBJ2-5	few	TRBD2	CASSPPSGDETQYF	TGTGCCAGCAGCCCACCCAGCGGGGATGAGACCCAGTACTTC
TRBV20-1	TRBJ2-7	NA	NA	CSASVRQPSKGSSYEQYF	TGCAGTGCTAGTGTTCGACAACCCAGCAAGGGGAGCTCCTACGAGCAGTACTTC
TRBV30	TRBJ2-5	NA	NA	CAWSAGVAGETQYF	TGTGCCTGGAGTGCAGGGGTAGCGGGAGAGACCCAGTACTTC
TRBV27	TRBJ1-2	few	TRBD1	CASSFRGSNYGYTF	TGTGCCAGCAGTTTCAGGGGGAGTAACTATGGCTACACCTTC
TRBV6-5	TRBJ1-5	NA	NA	CASSYSAYNQPQHF	TGTGCCAGCAGTTACTCGGCCTACAATCAGCCCCAGCATTTT
TRBV3-1	TRBJ2-3	few	TRBD2	CASSQDKRLARFTDTQYF	TGTGCCAGCAGCCAAGATAAGAGACTAGCGAGATTCACAGATACGCAGTATTTT
TRBV20-1	TRBJ2-1	many	NA	CSAADFLPFF	TGCAGTGCCGCGGACTTTTTGCCGTTCTTC
TRBV7-8	TRBJ2-1	many	TRBD2	CASSLAGTRGYNEQFF	TGTGCCAGCAGCTTAGCAGGGACTAGAGGATACAATGAGCAGTTCTTC
TRBV12-5	TRBJ2-1	many	TRBD1	CASGLGTAYNEQFF	TGTGCTAGTGGCTTGGGGACAGCTTACAATGAGCAGTTCTTC
TRBV5-1	TRBJ2-2	once	NA	CARDLGADGSANTGELFF	TGCGCCAGAGATCTAGGGGCGGATGGGTCAGCTAACACCGGGGAGCTGTTTTTT
TRBV7-9	TRBJ2-5	many	NA	CASSPGSIQETQYF	TGTGCCAGCAGCCCTGGGTCAATACAAGAGACCCAGTACTTC
TRBV2	TRBJ2-2	many	NA	CASRSDTNTGELFF	TGTGCCAGCAGGAGCGACACCAACACCGGGGAGCTGTTTTTT
TRBV5-1	TRBJ2-1	many	TRBD2	CASTVLASGRSDEQFF	TGCGCCAGCACAGTTCTGGCTAGCGGGAGAAGCGATGAGCAGTTCTTC
TRBV20-1	TRBJ2-1	NA	TRBD2	CSATSSGSSGRANEQFF	TGCAGTGCTACCTCCTCAGGGTCTAGCGGGAGAGCTAATGAGCAGTTCTTC
TRBV12-3/TRBV12-4	TRBJ1-6	many	NA	CASRTGQYNSPLHF	TGTGCCAGCAGGACCGGACAGTATAATTCACCCCTCCACTTT
TRBV25-1	TRBJ2-3	NA	NA	CASSDGIDPHGQYF	TGTGCCAGCAGTGACGGTATTGATCCCCACGGGCAGTATTTT
TRBV28	TRBJ2-7	NA	TRBD2	CASSLPLAGGSYEQYF	TGTGCCAGCAGTTTACCTCTAGCGGGAGGGTCCTACGAGCAGTACTTC
TRBV20-1	TRBJ2-1	many	TRBD2	CSARGPSGRVLGEQFF	TGCAGTGCTAGAGGTCCGAGCGGGAGGGTACTGGGTGAGCAGTTCTTC
TRBV20-1	TRBJ2-1	many	TRBD2	CAQIAGGDNEQFF	TGCGCCCAGATAGCGGGAGGGGACAATGAGCAGTTCTTC
TRBV20-1	TRBJ2-7	few	TRBD1	CSACLTGSYEQYF	TGCAGTGCTTGCTTGACAGGGTCCTACGAGCAGTACTTC
TRBV28	TRBJ2-3	NA	NA	CASSSRRDTQYF	TGTGCCAGCAGTTCCAGAAGAGATACGCAGTATTTT
TRBV12-3/TRBV12-4	TRBJ1-4	NA	NA	CASSLTPTNEKLFF	TGTGCCAGCAGTTTAACACCAACTAATGAAAAACTGTTTTTT
TRBV4-3	TRBJ2-7	few	TRBD2	CASSQTSGSRSYEQYF	TGCGCCAGCAGCCAGACTAGCGGGTCCCGCTCCTACGAGCAGTACTTC
TRBV20-1	TRBJ2-7	many	NA	CSATGLVGTYEQYF	TGCAGTGCTACCGGTCTAGTAGGAACCTACGAGCAGTACTTC
TRBV20-1	TRBJ2-6	NA	NA	CSASGLGFSGANVLTF	TGCAGTGCTAGTGGACTGGGATTCTCTGGGGCCAACGTCCTGACTTTC
TRBV6-2/TRBV6-3	TRBJ2-2	NA	NA	CASSLTRIYYTGELFF	TGTGCCAGCAGTTTGACTAGAATCTATTACACCGGGGAGCTGTTTTTT
TRBV29-1	TRBJ2-1	few	TRBD2	CSGGTSGSYNEQFF	TGCAGTGGGGGGACTAGCGGGAGCTACAATGAGCAGTTCTTC
TRBV2	TRBJ2-7	NA	NA	CATYGELSYEQYF	TGTGCCACCTACGGAGAACTATCCTACGAGCAGTACTTC
TRBV27	TRBJ2-7	few	NA	CASSPRTGTIGEQYF	TGTGCCAGCAGTCCCCGGACAGGGACTATTGGCGAGCAGTACTTC
TRBV5-1	TRBJ2-7	few	NA	CASSLYGQSSYEQYF	TGCGCCAGCAGCTTGTACGGCCAAAGCTCCTACGAGCAGTACTTC
TRBV4-2	TRBJ2-7	many	TRBD2	CASSLAGGSTYEQYF	TGTGCCAGCAGCCTAGCGGGAGGGTCCACCTACGAGCAGTACTTC
TRBV5-5	TRBJ2-2	few	NA	CASSFPPNPGLKTGELFF	TGTGCCAGCAGCTTCCCTCCAAATCCGGGACTTAAGACCGGGGAGCTGTTTTTT
TRBV20-1	TRBJ2-7	many	TRBD1	CSAREQGLGYEQYF	TGCAGTGCTAGAGAACAGGGGTTAGGGTACGAGCAGTACTTC
TRBV28	TRBJ2-7	many	TRBD1	CASTLDRANEQYF	TGTGCCAGCACCTTAGACAGGGCCAACGAGCAGTACTTC
TRBV5-1	TRBJ1-4	few	TRBD1	CASSLAGQGSATNEKLFF	TGCGCCAGCAGCTTGGCTGGACAGGGGTCTGCAACTAATGAAAAACTGTTTTTT
TRBV20-1	TRBJ2-3	many	NA	CSARVVVTDTQYF	TGCAGTGCTAGAGTTGTGGTCACAGATACGCAGTATTTT
TRBV27	TRBJ2-5	few	NA	CASRKTGYQETQYF	TGTGCCAGCAGGAAAACAGGGTACCAAGAGACCCAGTACTTC
TRBV24-1	TRBJ2-1	NA	NA	CATSAPGDYNEQFF	TGTGCCACCAGTGCCCCGGGGGATTACAATGAGCAGTTCTTC
TRBV29-1	TRBJ2-6	few	NA	CSVSRAGTGANVLTF	TGCAGCGTTTCCAGGGCGGGAACTGGGGCCAACGTCCTGACTTTC
TRBV20-1	TRBJ2-5	many	NA	CSAREGWETQYF	TGCAGTGCTAGGGAGGGCTGGGAGACCCAGTACTTC
TRBV29-1	TRBJ1-1	many	NA	CSVEEGHSNSEAFF	TGCAGCGTTGAAGAGGGACATTCGAACTCTGAAGCTTTCTTT
TRBV20-1	TRBJ2-2	NA	TRBD2	CSARTSGTTGELFF	TGCAGTGCGCGGACTAGCGGAACCACCGGGGAGCTGTTTTTT
TRBV12-3/TRBV12-4	TRBJ1-5	NA	NA	CASKTRGQPQHF	TGTGCCAGTAAAACCCGAGGACAGCCCCAGCATTTT
TRBV7-9	TRBJ1-1	few	NA	CASSLTTGFPAFF	TGTGCCAGCAGCCTTACCACAGGGTTCCCAGCTTTCTTT
TRBV7-9	TRBJ2-1	NA	TRBD1	CASSDGQGLRNEQFF	TGTGCCAGCAGCGACGGACAGGGGCTTCGAAATGAGCAGTTCTTC
TRBV11-2	TRBJ1-1	NA	NA	CASSPAVGTEAFF	TGTGCCAGCAGCCCGGCGGTGGGCACTGAAGCTTTCTTT
TRBV12-3/TRBV12-4	TRBJ1-5	NA	NA	CASSWDPQHF	TGTGCCAGCAGCTGGGACCCCCAGCATTTT
TRBV20-1	TRBJ2-5	NA	TRBD2	CSARDFRLAQETQYF	TGCAGTGCTAGAGATTTTAGACTAGCACAAGAGACCCAGTACTTC
TRBV28	TRBJ1-6	NA	TRBD1	CASSFNRQGGNSPLHF	TGTGCCAGCAGTTTTAATCGACAGGGCGGTAATTCACCCCTCCACTTT
TRBV20-1	TRBJ2-3	NA	TRBD2	CSARDPSGRGSYTQYF	TGCAGTGCTAGAGATCCTAGCGGGAGAGGTTCGTATACGCAGTATTTT
TRBV3-1	TRBJ2-3	few	NA	CASSHGGDTQYF	TGTGCCAGCAGCCACGGCGGAGATACGCAGTATTTT
TRBV4-3	TRBJ2-4	NA	NA	CASSQDFRLAKNIQYF	TGCGCCAGCAGCCAAGATTTTAGACTAGCCAAAAACATTCAGTACTTC